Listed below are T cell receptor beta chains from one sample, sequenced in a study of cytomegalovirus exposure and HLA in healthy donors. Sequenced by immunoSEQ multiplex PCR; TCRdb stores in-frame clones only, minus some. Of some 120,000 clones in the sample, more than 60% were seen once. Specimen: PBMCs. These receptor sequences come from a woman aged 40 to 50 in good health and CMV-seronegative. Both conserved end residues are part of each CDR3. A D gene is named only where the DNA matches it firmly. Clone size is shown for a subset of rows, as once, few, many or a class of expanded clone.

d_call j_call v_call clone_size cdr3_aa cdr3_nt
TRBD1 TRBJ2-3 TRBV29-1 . CSVAGTGTSTDTQYF TGCAGCGTTGCCGGGACAGGGACCAGCACAGATACGCAGTATTTT
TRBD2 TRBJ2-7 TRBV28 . CASSLRLAGVEEQYF TGTGCCAGCAGTTTACGACTAGCGGGAGTGGAAGAGCAGTACTTC
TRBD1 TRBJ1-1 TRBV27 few CASSSDRRLTEAFF TGTGCCAGCAGTTCGGACAGGAGGCTCACTGAAGCTTTCTTT
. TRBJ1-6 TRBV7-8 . CASSPRTGRNSPLHF TGTGCCAGCAGCCCAAGAACGGGGAGGAATTCACCCCTCCACTTT
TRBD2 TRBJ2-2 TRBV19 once CASTGLAGAGELFF TGTGCCAGCACGGGACTAGCGGGAGCCGGGGAGCTGTTTTTT
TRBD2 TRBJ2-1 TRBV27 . CASTRTSGSSYNEQFF TGTGCCAGCACCCGGACTAGCGGGAGCTCCTACAATGAGCAGTTCTTC
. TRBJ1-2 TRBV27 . CASSFRRGTVLYGYTF TGTGCCAGCAGTTTTCGTAGGGGAACAGTTCTGTATGGCTACACCTTC
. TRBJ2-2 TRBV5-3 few CARSLQGNTGELFF TGTGCCAGAAGCTTACAGGGGAACACCGGGGAGCTGTTTTTT
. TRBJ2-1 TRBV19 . CASTGARDSYNEQFF TGTGCCAGTACAGGGGCGAGGGACTCCTACAATGAGCAGTTCTTC
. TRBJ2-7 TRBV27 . CASRGHTLREQYF TGTGCCAGCAGGGGACACACCCTTAGGGAGCAGTACTTC
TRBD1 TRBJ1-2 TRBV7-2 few CASSRPAGQGDYGYTF TGTGCCAGCAGCCGACCTGCGGGACAGGGTGACTATGGCTACACCTTC
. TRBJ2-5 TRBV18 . CASSPGLRTTRGETQYF TGTGCCAGCTCACCGGGGCTGAGGACTACCAGAGGGGAGACCCAGTACTTC
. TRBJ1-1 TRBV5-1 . CASSQSGAVNTEAFF TGCGCCAGCAGCCAGTCTGGGGCGGTGAACACTGAAGCTTTCTTT
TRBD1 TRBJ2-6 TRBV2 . CASNDRAGANVLTF TGTGCCAGCAATGACAGGGCTGGGGCCAACGTCCTGACTTTC
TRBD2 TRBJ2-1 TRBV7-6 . CASSLASGGYNEQFF TGTGCCAGCAGCTTAGCTAGCGGGGGCTACAATGAGCAGTTCTTC
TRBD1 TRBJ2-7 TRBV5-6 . CASSQDRAYEQYF TGTGCCAGCAGCCAGGACAGGGCCTACGAGCAGTACTTC
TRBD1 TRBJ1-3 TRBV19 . CASSIGDRVTRPISGNTIYF TGTGCCAGTAGTATCGGGGACAGGGTCACCCGACCCATCTCTGGAAACACCATATATTTT
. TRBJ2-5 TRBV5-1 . CASSLSPSRETQYF TGCGCCAGCAGCTTGTCGCCTAGCCGGGAGACCCAGTACTTC
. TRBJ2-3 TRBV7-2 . CASSLAARWGRTDTQYF TGTGCCAGCAGCTTAGCGGCTCGATGGGGGAGGACAGATACGCAGTATTTT
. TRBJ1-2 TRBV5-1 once CASSPSGAGYGYTF TGCGCCAGCAGCCCCTCAGGGGCTGGCTATGGCTACACCTTC
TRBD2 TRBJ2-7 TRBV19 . CASSPTSGGDSSYEQYF TGTGCCAGTAGTCCTACTAGCGGGGGGGACAGCTCCTACGAGCAGTACTTC
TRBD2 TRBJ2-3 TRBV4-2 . CASSQEGLEGTDTQYF TGTGCCAGCAGCCAAGAGGGACTAGAGGGCACAGATACGCAGTATTTT
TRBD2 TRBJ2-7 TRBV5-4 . CASSVVAGGTSYEQYF TGTGCCAGCAGCGTGGTAGCGGGAGGGACTTCCTACGAGCAGTACTTC
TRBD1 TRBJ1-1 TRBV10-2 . CASSDRDRGVNTEAFF TGCGCCAGCAGTGATCGAGACAGGGGGGTGAACACTGAAGCTTTCTTT
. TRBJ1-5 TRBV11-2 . CASSLLAGEFSQPQHF TGTGCCAGCAGCTTATTGGCAGGGGAGTTCTCTCAGCCCCAGCATTTT
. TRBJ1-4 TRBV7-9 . CASSFGRDPGEKLFF TGTGCCAGCAGCTTCGGGAGAGATCCCGGGGAAAAACTGTTTTTT
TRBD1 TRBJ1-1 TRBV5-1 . CASSSHSQGEGTEAFF TGCGCCAGCAGCTCGCACTCACAGGGGGAGGGCACTGAAGCTTTCTTT
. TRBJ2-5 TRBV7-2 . CASSPSRAGETQYF TGTGCCAGCAGCCCTAGCCGGGCGGGGGAGACCCAGTACTTC
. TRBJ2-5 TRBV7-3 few CASSPPRRETQYF TGTGCCAGCAGCCCACCGAGGAGGGAGACCCAGTACTTC
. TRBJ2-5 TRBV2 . CAATGTSQETQYF TGTGCCGCCACAGGGACCTCCCAAGAGACCCAGTACTTC
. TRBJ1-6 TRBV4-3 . CASSQDTGANSPLHF TGCGCCAGCAGCCAAGATACGGGTGCCAATTCACCCCTCCACTTT
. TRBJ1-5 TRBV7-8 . CASSLALASGSQHF TGTGCCAGCAGCTTAGCGTTAGCCTCCGGGTCCCAGCATTTT
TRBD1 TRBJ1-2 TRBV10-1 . CASSEGGLDRATYGYTF TGCGCCAGCAGTGAGGGGGGTTTGGACAGGGCCACCTATGGCTACACCTTC
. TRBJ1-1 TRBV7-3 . CASKQSLNTEAFF TGTGCCAGCAAACAGAGTTTGAACACTGAAGCTTTCTTT
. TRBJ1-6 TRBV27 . CASTFAGLESPLHF TGTGCCAGCACCTTTGCCGGGTTGGAGTCACCCCTCCACTTT
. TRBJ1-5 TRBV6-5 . CASSFPPGNNQPQHF TGTGCCAGCAGTTTTCCTCCAGGGAACAATCAGCCCCAGCATTTT
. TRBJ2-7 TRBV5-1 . CASSLGVDYSYEQYF TGCGCCAGCAGCCTTGGCGTCGACTATTCCTACGAGCAGTACTTC
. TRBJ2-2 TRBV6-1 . CASSAARVPTGELFF TGTGCCAGCAGTGCCGCCAGGGTGCCCACCGGGGAGCTGTTTTTT
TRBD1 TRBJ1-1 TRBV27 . CASSAPGQGARSFF TGTGCCAGCAGTGCGCCGGGACAGGGGGCGCGATCTTTCTTT
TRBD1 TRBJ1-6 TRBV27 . CASTPTGTGVYNSPLHF TGTGCCAGCACCCCTACCGGGACAGGGGTCTATAATTCACCCCTCCACTTT
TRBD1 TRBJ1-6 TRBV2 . CASSEQGQNNSPLHF TGTGCCAGCAGTGAACAGGGACAGAATAATTCACCCCTCCACTTT
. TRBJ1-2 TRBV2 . CASSEGAIYGYTF TGTGCCAGCAGTGAAGGCGCCATTTATGGCTACACCTTC
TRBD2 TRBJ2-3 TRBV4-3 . CASSLQTSSTDTQYF TGCGCCAGCAGCCTTCAGACTAGCTCCACAGATACGCAGTATTTT
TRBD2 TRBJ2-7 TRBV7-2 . CASSLIWEGSYEQYF TGTGCCAGCAGCTTAATCTGGGAGGGGTCCTACGAGCAGTACTTC
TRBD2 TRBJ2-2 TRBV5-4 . CASSLEGLAGSNTGELFF TGTGCCAGCAGCTTAGAGGGACTAGCGGGATCGAACACCGGGGAGCTGTTTTTT
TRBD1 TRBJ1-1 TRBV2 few CASRNRGFLNTEAFF TGTGCCAGCAGGAACAGGGGGTTCTTGAACACTGAAGCTTTCTTT
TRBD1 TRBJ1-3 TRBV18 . CASSPRTGGESVGNTIYF TGTGCCAGCTCACCACGGACAGGGGGCGAATCCGTTGGAAACACCATATATTTT
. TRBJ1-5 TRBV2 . CASSELGAQPQHF TGTGCCAGCAGTGAACTAGGCGCTCAGCCCCAGCATTTT
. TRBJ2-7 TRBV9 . CASSQNPGLSYEQYF TGTGCCAGCAGCCAAAATCCGGGACTGTCCTACGAGCAGTACTTC
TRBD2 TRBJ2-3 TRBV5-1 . CASSLLASGVGTDTQYF TGCGCCAGCAGCTTGTTGGCTAGCGGGGTGGGCACAGATACGCAGTATTTT